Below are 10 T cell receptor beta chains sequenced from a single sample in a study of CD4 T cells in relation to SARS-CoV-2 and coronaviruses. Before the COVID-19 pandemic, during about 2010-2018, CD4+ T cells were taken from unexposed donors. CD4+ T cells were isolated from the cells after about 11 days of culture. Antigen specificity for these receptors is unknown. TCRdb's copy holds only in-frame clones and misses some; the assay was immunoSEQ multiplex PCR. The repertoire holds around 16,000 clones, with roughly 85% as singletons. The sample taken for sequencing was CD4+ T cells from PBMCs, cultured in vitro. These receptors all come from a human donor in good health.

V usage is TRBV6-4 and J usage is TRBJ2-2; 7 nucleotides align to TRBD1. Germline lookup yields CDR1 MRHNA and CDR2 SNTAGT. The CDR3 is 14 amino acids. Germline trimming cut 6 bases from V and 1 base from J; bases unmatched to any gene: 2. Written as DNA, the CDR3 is TGTGCCAGCAGCGGGACAGAGAACACCGGGGAGCTGTTTTTT. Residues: CASSGTENTGELFF.

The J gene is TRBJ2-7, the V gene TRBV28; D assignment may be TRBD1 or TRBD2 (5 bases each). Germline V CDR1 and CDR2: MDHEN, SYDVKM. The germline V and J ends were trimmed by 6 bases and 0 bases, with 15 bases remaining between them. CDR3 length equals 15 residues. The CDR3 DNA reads TGTGCCAGCAGCGCTCACGGGGCACCCTCCTACGAGCAGTACTTC. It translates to CASSAHGAPSYEQYF.

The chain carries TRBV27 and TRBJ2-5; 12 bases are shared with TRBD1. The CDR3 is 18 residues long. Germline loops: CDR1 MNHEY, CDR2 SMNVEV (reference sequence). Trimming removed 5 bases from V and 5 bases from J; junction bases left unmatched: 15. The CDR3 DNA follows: TGTGCCAGCAGTCCTATTGACCCCCGGGACAGGGGGCTGGAGACCCAGTACTTC. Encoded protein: CASSPIDPRDRGLETQYF.

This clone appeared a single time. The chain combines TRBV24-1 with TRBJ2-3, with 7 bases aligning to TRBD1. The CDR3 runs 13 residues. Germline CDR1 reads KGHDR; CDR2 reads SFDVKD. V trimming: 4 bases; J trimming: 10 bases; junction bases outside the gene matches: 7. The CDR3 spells CATSDHDRDPQYF. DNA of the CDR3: TGTGCCACCAGTGACCATGACAGGGACCCGCAGTATTTT.

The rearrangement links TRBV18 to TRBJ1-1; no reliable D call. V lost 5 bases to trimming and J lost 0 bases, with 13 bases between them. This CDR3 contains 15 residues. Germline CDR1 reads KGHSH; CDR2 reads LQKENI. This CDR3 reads CASSGYGEMNTEAFF. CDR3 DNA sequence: TGTGCCAGCTCAGGATACGGGGAGATGAACACTGAAGCTTTCTTT. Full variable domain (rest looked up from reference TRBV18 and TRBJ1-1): NAGVMQNPRHLVRRRGQEARLRCSPMKGHSHVYWYRQLPEEGLKFMVYLQKENIIDESGMPKERFSAEFPKEGPSILRIQQVVRGDSAAYFCASSGYGEMNTEAFFGQGTRLTVV.

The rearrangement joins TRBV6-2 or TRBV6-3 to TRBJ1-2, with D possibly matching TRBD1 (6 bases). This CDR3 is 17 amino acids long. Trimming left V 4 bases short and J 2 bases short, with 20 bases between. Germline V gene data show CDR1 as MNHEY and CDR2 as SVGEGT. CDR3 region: CASSSVITGRRNYGYTF. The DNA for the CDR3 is TGTGCCAGCAGTTCCGTGATCACAGGGCGCAGGAACTATGGCTACACCTTC.

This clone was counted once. The CDR3 sequence: CSADRDTLNTEAFF. The DNA of the CDR3 is TGCAGCGCCGACCGGGACACTCTGAACACTGAAGCTTTCTTT. The chain combines TRBV29-1 with TRBJ1-1; possible D gene TRBD1, 6 bases. This CDR3 has 14 residues. V was cut by 7 bases and J by 0 bases, with 15 bases left in between. Per germline, CDR1 SQVTM and CDR2 ANQGSEA.

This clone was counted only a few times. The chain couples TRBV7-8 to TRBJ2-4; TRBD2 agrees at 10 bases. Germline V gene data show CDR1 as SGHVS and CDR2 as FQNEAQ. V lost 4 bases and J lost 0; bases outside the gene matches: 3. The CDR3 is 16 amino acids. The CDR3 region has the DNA TGTGCCAGCAGCTCACTAGCGGGGCTAGCCAAAAACATTCAGTACTTC. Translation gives CASSSLAGLAKNIQYF.

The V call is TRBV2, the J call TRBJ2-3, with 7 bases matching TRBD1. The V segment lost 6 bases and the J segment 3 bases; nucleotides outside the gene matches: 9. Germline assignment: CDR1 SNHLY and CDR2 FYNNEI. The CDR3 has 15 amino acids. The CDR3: CASSATGLGTDTQYF. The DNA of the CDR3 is TGTGCCAGCAGCGCGACAGGGTTGGGTACAGATACGCAGTATTTT. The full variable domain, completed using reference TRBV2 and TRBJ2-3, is EPEVTQTPSHQVTQMGQEVILRCVPISNHLYFYWYRQILGQKVEFLVSFYNNEISEKSEIFDDQFSVERPDGSNFTLKIRSTKLEDSAMYFCASSATGLGTDTQYFGPGTRLTVL.

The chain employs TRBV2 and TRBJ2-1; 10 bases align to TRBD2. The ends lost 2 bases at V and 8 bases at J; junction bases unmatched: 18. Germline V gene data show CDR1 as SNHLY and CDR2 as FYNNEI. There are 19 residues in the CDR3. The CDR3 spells CASSERVAGGLLFLYEQFF. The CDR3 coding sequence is TGTGCCAGCAGTGAACGGGTAGCGGGAGGACTCCTATTTTTGTATGAGCAGTTCTTC.